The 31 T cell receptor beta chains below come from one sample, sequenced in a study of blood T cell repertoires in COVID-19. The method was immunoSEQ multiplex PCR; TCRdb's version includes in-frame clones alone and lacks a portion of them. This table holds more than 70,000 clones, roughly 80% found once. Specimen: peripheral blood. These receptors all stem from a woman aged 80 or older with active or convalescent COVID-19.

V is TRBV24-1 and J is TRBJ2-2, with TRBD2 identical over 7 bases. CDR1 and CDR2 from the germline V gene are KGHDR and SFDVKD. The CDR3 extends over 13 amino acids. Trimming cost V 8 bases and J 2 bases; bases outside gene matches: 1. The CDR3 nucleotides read TGTGCCACCAAGCGGGGAAACACCGGGGAGCTGTTTTTT. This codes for CATKRGNTGELFF.

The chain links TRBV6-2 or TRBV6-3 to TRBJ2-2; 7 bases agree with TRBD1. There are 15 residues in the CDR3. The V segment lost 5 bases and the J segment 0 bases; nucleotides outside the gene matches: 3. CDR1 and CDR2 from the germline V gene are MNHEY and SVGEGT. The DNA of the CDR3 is TGTGCCAGCAGTCAACAGGGGACGAACACCGGGGAGCTGTTTTTT. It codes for CASSQQGTNTGELFF.

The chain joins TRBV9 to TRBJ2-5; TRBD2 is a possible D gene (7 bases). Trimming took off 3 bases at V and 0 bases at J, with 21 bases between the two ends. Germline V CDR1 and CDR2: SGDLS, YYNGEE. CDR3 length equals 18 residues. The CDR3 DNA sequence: TGTGCCAGCAGCGCCGGGGCTAGCGGAGGGGGGTACCAAGAGACCCAGTACTTC. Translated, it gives CASSAGASGGGYQETQYF.

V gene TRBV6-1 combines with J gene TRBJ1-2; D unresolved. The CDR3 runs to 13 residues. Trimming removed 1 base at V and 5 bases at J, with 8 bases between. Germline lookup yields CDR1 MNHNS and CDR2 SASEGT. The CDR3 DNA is TGTGCCAGCAGTGAAGTTGGGCAGTATGGCTACACCTTC. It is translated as CASSEVGQYGYTF.

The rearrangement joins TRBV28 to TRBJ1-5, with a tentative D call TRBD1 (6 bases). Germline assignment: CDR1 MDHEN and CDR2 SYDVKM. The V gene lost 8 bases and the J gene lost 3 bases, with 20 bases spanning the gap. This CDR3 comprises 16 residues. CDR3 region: CASLWGGAAPNQPQHF. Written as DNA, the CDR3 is TGTGCCAGCTTATGGGGGGGGGCGGCTCCCAATCAGCCCCAGCATTTT.

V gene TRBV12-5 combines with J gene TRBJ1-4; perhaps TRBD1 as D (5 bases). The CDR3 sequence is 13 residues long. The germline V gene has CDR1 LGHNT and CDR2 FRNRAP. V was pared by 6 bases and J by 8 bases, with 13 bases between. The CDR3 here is CASGPGGREKLFF. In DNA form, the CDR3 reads TGTGCTAGTGGCCCCGGGGGGAGAGAAAAACTGTTTTTT.

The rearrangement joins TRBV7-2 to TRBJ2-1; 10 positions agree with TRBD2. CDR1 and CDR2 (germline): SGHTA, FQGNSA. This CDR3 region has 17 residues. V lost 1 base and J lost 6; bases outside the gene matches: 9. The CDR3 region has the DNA TGTGCCAGCAGCTTAGTTTCAGGTAGCGGGGGGTCCAATGAGCAGTTCTTC. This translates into CASSLVSGSGGSNEQFF.

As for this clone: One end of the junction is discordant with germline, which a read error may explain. The CDR3 DNA reads as TGTGCCAGCAGTGAACCTATGACAGGTCTACACTTC. The encoded protein is CASSEPMTGLHF. The J gene is TRBJ1-2, the V gene TRBV6-1; TRBD1 might be the D (6 bases). Germline V gene sequence: CDR1 MNHNS, CDR2 SASEGT. This CDR3 region has 12 residues.

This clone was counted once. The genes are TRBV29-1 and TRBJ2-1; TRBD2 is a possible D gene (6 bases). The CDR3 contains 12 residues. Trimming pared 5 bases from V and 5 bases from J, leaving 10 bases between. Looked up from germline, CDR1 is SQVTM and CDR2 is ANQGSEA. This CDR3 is CSVMGLNNEQFF. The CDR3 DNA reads TGCAGCGTTATGGGACTCAACAATGAGCAGTTCTTC.

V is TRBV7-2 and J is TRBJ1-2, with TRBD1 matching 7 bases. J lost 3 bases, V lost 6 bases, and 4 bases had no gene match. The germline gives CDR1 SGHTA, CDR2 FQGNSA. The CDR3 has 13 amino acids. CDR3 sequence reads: CASRYTGDYGYTF. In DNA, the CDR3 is TGTGCCAGCAGATATACAGGGGACTATGGCTACACCTTC.

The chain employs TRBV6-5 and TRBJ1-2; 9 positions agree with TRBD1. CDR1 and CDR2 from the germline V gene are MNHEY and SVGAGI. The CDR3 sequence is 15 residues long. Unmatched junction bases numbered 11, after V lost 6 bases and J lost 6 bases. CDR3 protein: CASRPLTGGADGYTF. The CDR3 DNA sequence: TGTGCCAGCAGGCCTTTAACAGGGGGCGCGGATGGCTACACCTTC.

The CDR3 DNA is TGTGCCAGCAGTGAACACGGGAGCGGAAACACCATATATTTT. This translates into CASSEHGSGNTIYF. This chain connects TRBV6-1 to TRBJ1-3, with D uncertain. V was cut by 2 bases and J by 4 bases, with 9 bases left in between. Germline values: CDR1 MNHNS, CDR2 SASEGT. This CDR3 region has 14 residues.

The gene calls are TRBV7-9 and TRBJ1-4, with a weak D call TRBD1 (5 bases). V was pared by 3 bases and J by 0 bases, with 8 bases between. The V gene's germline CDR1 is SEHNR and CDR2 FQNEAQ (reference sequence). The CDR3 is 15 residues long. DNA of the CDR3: TGTGCCAGCAGCTTCGGACAAACAACTAATGAAAAACTGTTTTTT. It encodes CASSFGQTTNEKLFF.

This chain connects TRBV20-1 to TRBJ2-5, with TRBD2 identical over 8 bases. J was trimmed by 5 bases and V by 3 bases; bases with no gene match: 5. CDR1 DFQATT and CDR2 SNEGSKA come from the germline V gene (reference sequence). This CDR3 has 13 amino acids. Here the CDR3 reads CSASIGGRETQYF. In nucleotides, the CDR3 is TGCAGTGCTAGTATAGGCGGGAGGGAGACCCAGTACTTC.

The CDR3 reads CASSRGLAGETQYF. In DNA form, the CDR3 reads TGCGCCAGCAGCCGAGGACTAGCGGGAGAGACCCAGTACTTC. The J gene is TRBJ2-5, the V gene TRBV4-3; 11 nucleotides line up with TRBD2. The CDR3 runs to 14 residues. Germline V gene data show CDR1 as LGHNA and CDR2 as YSLEER. The V and J ends lost 4 bases and 4 bases, in that order; junction bases with no gene match: 2.

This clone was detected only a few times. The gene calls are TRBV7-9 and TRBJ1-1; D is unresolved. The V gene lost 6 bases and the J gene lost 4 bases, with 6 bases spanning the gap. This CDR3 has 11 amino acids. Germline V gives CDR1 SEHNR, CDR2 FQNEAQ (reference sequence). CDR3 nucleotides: TGTGCCAGCAGGACTGGCACTGAAGCTTTCTTT. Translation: CASRTGTEAFF.

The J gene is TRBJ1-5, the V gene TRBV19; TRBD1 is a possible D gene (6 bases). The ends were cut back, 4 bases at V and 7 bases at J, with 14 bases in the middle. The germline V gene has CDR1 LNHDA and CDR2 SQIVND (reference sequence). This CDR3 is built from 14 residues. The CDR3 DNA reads TGTGCCAGTAGTACCTACAGGGCGGGCCAGCCCCAGCATTTT. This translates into CASSTYRAGQPQHF.

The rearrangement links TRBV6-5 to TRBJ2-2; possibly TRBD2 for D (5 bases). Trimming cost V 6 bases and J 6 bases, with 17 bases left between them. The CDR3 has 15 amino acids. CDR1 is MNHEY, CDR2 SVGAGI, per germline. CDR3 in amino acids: CASSLMGAGPGELFF. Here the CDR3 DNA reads TGTGCCAGCAGCCTCATGGGTGCGGGCCCCGGGGAGCTGTTTTTT.

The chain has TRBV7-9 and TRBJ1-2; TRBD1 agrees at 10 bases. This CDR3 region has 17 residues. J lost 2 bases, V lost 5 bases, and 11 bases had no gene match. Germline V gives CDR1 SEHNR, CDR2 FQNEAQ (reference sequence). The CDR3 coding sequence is TGTGCCAGCAGCCCTACGGGGACAGGGGAGAAGAACTATGGCTACACCTTC. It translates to CASSPTGTGEKNYGYTF.

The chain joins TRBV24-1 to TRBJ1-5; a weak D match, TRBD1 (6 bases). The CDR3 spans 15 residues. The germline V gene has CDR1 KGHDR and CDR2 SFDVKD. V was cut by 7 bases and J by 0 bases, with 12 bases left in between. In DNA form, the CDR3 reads TGTGCCACCAGCCAGCAGGGGAATAGCAATCAGCCCCAGCATTTT. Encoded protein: CATSQQGNSNQPQHF.

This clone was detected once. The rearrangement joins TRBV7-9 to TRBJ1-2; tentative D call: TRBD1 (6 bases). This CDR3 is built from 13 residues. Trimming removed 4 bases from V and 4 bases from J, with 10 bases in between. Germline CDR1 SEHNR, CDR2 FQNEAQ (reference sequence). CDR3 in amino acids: CASSSRGSYGYTF. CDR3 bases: TGTGCCAGCAGCTCCAGGGGAAGCTATGGCTACACCTTC.

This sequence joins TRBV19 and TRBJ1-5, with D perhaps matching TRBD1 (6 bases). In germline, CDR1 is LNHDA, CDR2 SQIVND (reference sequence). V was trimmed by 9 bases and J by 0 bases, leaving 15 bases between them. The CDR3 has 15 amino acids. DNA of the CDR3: TGTGCCAGCTGTGGGGACAAGTATAGCAATCAGCCCCAGCATTTT. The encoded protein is CASCGDKYSNQPQHF.

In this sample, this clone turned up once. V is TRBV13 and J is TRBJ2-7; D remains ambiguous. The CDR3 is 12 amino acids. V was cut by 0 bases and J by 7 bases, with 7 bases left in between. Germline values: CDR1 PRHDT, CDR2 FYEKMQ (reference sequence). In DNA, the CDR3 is TGTGCCAGCAGCTTAGGTGCGGCTGAGCAGTACTTC. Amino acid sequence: CASSLGAAEQYF.

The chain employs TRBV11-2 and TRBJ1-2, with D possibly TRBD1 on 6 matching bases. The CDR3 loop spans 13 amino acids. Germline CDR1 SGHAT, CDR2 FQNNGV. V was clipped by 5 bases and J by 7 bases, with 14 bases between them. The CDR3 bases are TGTGCCAGCAGCCCACAGGGAGTGGGTGGCTACACCTTC. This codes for CASSPQGVGGYTF.

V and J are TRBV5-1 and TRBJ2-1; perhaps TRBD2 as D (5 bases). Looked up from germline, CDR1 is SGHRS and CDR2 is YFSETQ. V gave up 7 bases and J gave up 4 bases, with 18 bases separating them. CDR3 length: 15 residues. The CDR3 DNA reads TGCGCCAGCGGGTCCCTACCCGGGATTTACAATGAGCAGTTCTTC. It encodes CASGSLPGIYNEQFF.

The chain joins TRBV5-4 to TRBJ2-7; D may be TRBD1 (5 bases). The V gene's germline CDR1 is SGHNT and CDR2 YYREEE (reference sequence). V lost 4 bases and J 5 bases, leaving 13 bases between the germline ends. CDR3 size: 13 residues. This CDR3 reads CASSAMTEDEQYF. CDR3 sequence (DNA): TGTGCCAGCAGCGCAATGACAGAAGACGAGCAGTACTTC. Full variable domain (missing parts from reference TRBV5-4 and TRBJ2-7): ETGVTQSPTHLIKTRGQQVTLRCSSQSGHNTVSWYQQALGQGPQFIFQYYREEENGRGNFPPRFSGLQFPNYSSELNVNALELDDSALYLCASSAMTEDEQYFGPGTRLTVT.

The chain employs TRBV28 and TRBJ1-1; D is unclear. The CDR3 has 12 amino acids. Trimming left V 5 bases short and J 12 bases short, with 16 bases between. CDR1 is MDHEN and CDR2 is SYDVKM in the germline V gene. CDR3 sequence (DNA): TGTGCCAGCAGTCGAAATGGCCCCGACACTTTCTTT. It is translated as CASSRNGPDTFF.

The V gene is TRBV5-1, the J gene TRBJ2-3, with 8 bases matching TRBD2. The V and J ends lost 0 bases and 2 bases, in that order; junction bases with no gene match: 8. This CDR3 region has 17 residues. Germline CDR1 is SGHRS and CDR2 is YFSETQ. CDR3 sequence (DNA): TGCGCCAGCAGCTTGGCGGGAGGGGTCCCTTCCACAGATACGCAGTATTTT. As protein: CASSLAGGVPSTDTQYF. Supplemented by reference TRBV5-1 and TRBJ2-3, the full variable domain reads KAGVTQTPRYLIKTRGQQVTLSCSPISGHRSVSWYQQTPGQGLQFLFEYFSETQRNKGNFPGRFSGRQFSNSRSEMNVSTLELGDSALYLCASSLAGGVPSTDTQYFGPGTRLTVL.

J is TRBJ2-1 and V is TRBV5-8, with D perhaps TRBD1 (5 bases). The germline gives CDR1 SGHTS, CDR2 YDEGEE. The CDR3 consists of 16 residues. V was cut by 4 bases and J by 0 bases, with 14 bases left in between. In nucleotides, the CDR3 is TGTGCCAGCAGCCAGGGTCTACCCCGCTCCTACAATGAGCAGTTCTTC. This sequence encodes CASSQGLPRSYNEQFF.

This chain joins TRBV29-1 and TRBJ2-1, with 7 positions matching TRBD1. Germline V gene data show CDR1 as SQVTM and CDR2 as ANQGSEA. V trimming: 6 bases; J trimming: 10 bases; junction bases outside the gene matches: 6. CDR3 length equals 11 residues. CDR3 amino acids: CSVATGAEQFF. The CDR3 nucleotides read TGCAGCGTGGCCACAGGGGCAGAGCAGTTCTTC.

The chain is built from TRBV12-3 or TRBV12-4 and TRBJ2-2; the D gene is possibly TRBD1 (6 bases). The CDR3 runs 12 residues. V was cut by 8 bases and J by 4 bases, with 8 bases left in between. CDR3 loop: CASGTSTGELFF. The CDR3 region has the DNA TGTGCCAGCGGGACAAGCACCGGGGAGCTGTTTTTT.